These 7 T cell receptor beta chains were sequenced from one sample in a study of blood T cell repertoires in COVID-19. Here immunoSEQ multiplex PCR was the method, and the copy in TCRdb shows in-frame clones only, minus some. The sample lists approximately 170,000 clones; more than 75% were seen once. The specimen was peripheral blood. The receptor set was obtained from a man aged 45 to 65 who had recovered from COVID-19.

This clone was seen a single time. The CDR3 sequence: CAGGEGLTDTQYF. The DNA of the CDR3 is TGCGCCGGCGGGGAGGGGCTCACAGATACGCAGTATTTT. V gene TRBV5-1 combines with J gene TRBJ2-3; 7 nucleotides align to TRBD2. The V gene's germline CDR1 is SGHRS and CDR2 YFSETQ. Unmatched junction bases numbered 7, after V lost 10 bases and J lost 2 bases. CDR3 length: 13 residues.

The chain joins TRBV6-5 to TRBJ2-7; no firm D call. Germline values: CDR1 MNHEY, CDR2 SVGAGI. This CDR3 contains 11 residues. V was cut by 7 bases and J by 9 bases, with 13 bases left in between. The CDR3 is CASTPPGGQYF. The CDR3 DNA reads TGTGCCAGCACCCCCCCGGGTGGGCAGTACTTC.

V is TRBV11-2 and J is TRBJ1-4; D is perhaps TRBD1 (5 bases). Trimming removed 0 bases from V and 8 bases from J, with 13 bases in between. Germline V gene lookup returns CDR1 SGHAT and CDR2 FQNNGV. CDR3 length: 15 amino acids. For the CDR3, the DNA is TGTGCCAGCAGCTTAGAGGGGCGACGGGGGGAAAAACTGTTTTTT. Protein product: CASSLEGRRGEKLFF. Complete variable domain (other parts from reference TRBV11-2 and TRBJ1-4): EAGVAQSPRYKIIEKRQSVAFWCNPISGHATLYWYQQILGQGPKLLIQFQNNGVVDDSQLPKDRFSAERLKGVDSTLKIQPAKLEDSAVYLCASSLEGRRGEKLFFGSGTQLSVL.

The J gene is TRBJ2-6, the V gene TRBV28; D perhaps matches TRBD1 (5 bases). Between the trimmed V and J ends, which lost 3 bases and 0 bases, there was a span of 9 bases. This CDR3 has 16 amino acids. In germline, CDR1 is MDHEN, CDR2 SYDVKM. In nucleotides, the CDR3 is TGTGCCAGCAGTTTGGGCGGACACTCTGGGGCCAACGTCCTGACTTTC. Protein: CASSLGGHSGANVLTF.

This sequence joins TRBV4-1 and TRBJ2-3; TRBD2 might be the D (5 bases). The CDR3 extends over 15 amino acids. Germline V lookup: CDR1 MGHRA, CDR2 YSYEKL. Trimming took off 2 bases at V and 4 bases at J, with 13 bases between the two ends. CDR3 region: CASSQSKTRADTQYF. CDR3 coding DNA: TGCGCCAGCAGCCAATCCAAGACGAGGGCAGATACGCAGTATTTT.

The chain couples TRBV2 to TRBJ2-2; D gene uncertain. Germline V gives CDR1 SNHLY, CDR2 FYNNEI. CDR3 length equals 12 residues. The V gene lost 4 bases and the J gene lost 7 bases, with 7 bases spanning the gap. Here the CDR3 DNA reads TGTGCCAGCAGTGGCGGCTTCGGGGAGCTGTTTTTT. Translated, it gives CASSGGFGELFF. The full variable domain, with the rest looked up from reference TRBV2 and TRBJ2-2, is EPEVTQTPSHQVTQMGQEVILRCVPISNHLYFYWYRQILGQKVEFLVSFYNNEISEKSEIFDDQFSVERPDGSNFTLKIRSTKLEDSAMYFCASSGGFGELFFGEGSRLTVL.

The V call is TRBV5-5, the J call TRBJ1-6; D remains unclear. The length of the CDR3 is 14 residues. CDR1 SGHKS and CDR2 YYEKEE come from the germline V gene (reference sequence). V was pared by 5 bases and J by 7 bases, with 13 bases between. CDR3 sequence (DNA): TGTGCCAGCAGTCCTGACATGTGGAATTCACCCCTCCACTTT. Residues: CASSPDMWNSPLHF.